Below are 12 T cell receptor beta chains sequenced from a single sample in a study of T cell changes during pregnancy in multiple sclerosis. Using immunoSEQ multiplex PCR, the repertoire was profiled, and TCRdb retains in-frame clones only, with some absent. The sample holds more than 35,000 clones, 88% seen once. The sample was CD8+ T cells from peripheral blood mononuclear cells, taken after pregnancy. These receptors were obtained from a female donor in good health, enrolled as a control in a pregnancy study.

V is TRBV7-9 and J is TRBJ2-7; no clear D gene. V lost 5 bases, J lost 5 bases, and 10 bases lay in between. Germline values: CDR1 SEHNR, CDR2 FQNEAQ (reference sequence). The CDR3 covers 12 residues. CDR3: CASSLGWNEQYF. The CDR3 DNA reads as TGTGCCAGCAGCCTCGGGTGGAACGAGCAGTACTTC. Supplemented by reference TRBV7-9 and TRBJ2-7, the full variable domain reads DTGVSQNPRHKITKRGQNVTFRCDPISEHNRLYWYRQTLGQGPEFLTYFQNEAQLEKSRLLSDRFSAERPKGSFSTLEIQRTEQGDSAMYLCASSLGWNEQYFGPGTRLTVT.

The rearrangement uses TRBV28 and TRBJ1-2; 9 nucleotides align to TRBD1. The length of the CDR3 is 13 residues. Unmatched junction bases numbered 2, after V lost 5 bases and J lost 4 bases. The germline V gene encodes CDR1 MDHEN and CDR2 SYDVKM. CDR3 coding DNA: TGTGCCAGCAGTGAGGACAGGGGCTATGGCTACACCTTC. It translates to CASSEDRGYGYTF.

The V gene is TRBV9, the J gene TRBJ2-2; D is possibly TRBD1 (6 bases). Germline-derived CDR1 and CDR2 are SGDLS and YYNGEE. This CDR3 is 13 amino acids long. The CDR3 spells CAGTAGATGELFF. The CDR3 DNA reads TGTGCTGGAACGGCAGGGGCCACCGGGGAGCTGTTTTTT.

This clone has a single count. J is TRBJ1-1 and V is TRBV7-9; unclear D gene. V lost 5 bases, J lost 4 bases, and 11 bases lay in between. The CDR3 runs 13 residues. CDR1 is SEHNR and CDR2 is FQNEAQ in the germline V gene (reference sequence). CDR3 coding DNA: TGTGCCAGCAGCCCCGCCGTCGGCACTGAAGCTTTCTTT. Translated, it gives CASSPAVGTEAFF.

J is TRBJ1-6 and V is TRBV11-3; no definite D call. The V gene's germline CDR1 is SGHNT and CDR2 YENEEA. The CDR3 runs 13 residues. V was pared by 2 bases and J by 9 bases, with 8 bases between. CDR3 DNA: TGTGCCAGCAGCTTACGCGGGCCTTCACCCCTCCACTTT. The encoded protein is CASSLRGPSPLHF. The variable domain in full, completed from reference TRBV11-3 and TRBJ1-6, reads EAGVVQSPRYKIIEKKQPVAFWCNPISGHNTLYWYLQNLGQGPELLIRYENEEAVDDSQLPKDRFSAERLKGVDSTLKIQPAELGDSAVYLCASSLRGPSPLHFGNGTRLTVT.

The chain is built from TRBV4-3 and TRBJ1-1; the match to TRBD1 covers 9 bases. Germline CDR1 LGHNA, CDR2 YSLEER. The CDR3 loop spans 17 amino acids. V was pared by 0 bases and J by 0 bases, with 5 bases of the junction left unmatched. The CDR3 region is CASSQDRTGAMNTEAFF. The CDR3 DNA is TGCGCCAGCAGCCAAGATCGGACAGGGGCGATGAACACTGAAGCTTTCTTT.

The chain combines TRBV9 with TRBJ1-2, with D possibly TRBD1 on 6 matching bases. The germline gives CDR1 SGDLS, CDR2 YYNGEE. The CDR3 covers 13 residues. V lost 4 bases, J lost 4 bases, and 11 bases lay in between. This CDR3 reads CASSSQGSYGYTF. The CDR3 DNA reads TGTGCCAGCAGCTCACAGGGTTCCTATGGCTACACCTTC.

The chain recombines TRBV4-3 with TRBJ2-5; maybe TRBD2 (5 bases). Trimming cost V 0 bases and J 0 bases, with 8 bases left between them. CDR1 is LGHNA, CDR2 YSLEER, per germline. The CDR3 sequence is 15 residues long. In nucleotides, the CDR3 is TGCGCCAGCAGCCAAGACACGGACTACCAAGAGACCCAGTACTTC. Translating it yields CASSQDTDYQETQYF.

The chain joins TRBV5-6 to TRBJ2-2, with 7 bases fitting TRBD1. With 2 bases clipped from V and 4 bases from J, the junction kept 5 bases outside the gene matches. The germline V gene has CDR1 SGHDT and CDR2 YYEEEE. The CDR3 loop spans 15 amino acids. The CDR3 reads CASSFPTGSTGELFF. DNA for the CDR3: TGTGCCAGCAGCTTCCCGACAGGGAGCACCGGGGAGCTGTTTTTT.

DNA for the CDR3: TGTGCCAGCAGTCCCAGGGGGCGGGGGAACACCGGGGAGCTGTTTTTT. Amino acids: CASSPRGRGNTGELFF. The V and J genes are TRBV6-6 and TRBJ2-2; 8 bases are a match to TRBD1. The germline CDR1 and CDR2 sequences are MNHNY and SVGAGI (reference sequence). V lost 5 bases to trimming and J lost 1 base; unmatched junction nucleotides: 6. The CDR3 runs to 16 residues.

The chain has TRBV19 and TRBJ1-5; D ambiguous. V lost 4 bases, J lost 2 bases, and 12 bases lay in between. CDR1 and CDR2 (germline): LNHDA, SQIVND (reference sequence). The CDR3 sequence is 15 residues long. The CDR3 sequence is CASSSRRRGNQPQHF. The CDR3 coding sequence is TGTGCCAGTAGTAGTCGGAGGCGTGGCAATCAGCCCCAGCATTTT.

V usage is TRBV7-2 and J usage is TRBJ2-1, with TRBD2 matching 9 bases. The V and J ends lost 5 bases and 2 bases, in that order; junction bases with no gene match: 4. The CDR3 is 15 residues long. The germline V gene has CDR1 SGHTA and CDR2 FQGNSA. The chain's CDR3 is CASSAASGAYNEQFF. The CDR3 coding sequence is TGTGCCAGCAGCGCGGCTAGCGGGGCCTACAATGAGCAGTTCTTC.